What follows is one T cell receptor (beta chain) and its context. This entry belongs to a study of T cells in Graves' hyperthyroidism and ophthalmopathy. CDR1 and CDR2 from the germline V gene are KGHDR and SFDVKD. After removal of 9 bases from V and 3 bases from J, the junction contained 3 bases not matched to a gene. The CDR3 has 14 residues. RNA transcripts served as the template for amplifying TCR beta CDR3 regions. A set of HTBI primers served as the primers for a first-round RT-PCR of the TCR CDR3. TCRdb re-called the multiplex PCR reads through MiXCR, storing one row per CDR3 protein. The repertoire includes more than 300,000 distinct CDR3 sequences, roughly 15% of them detected once, and about 20% sits in the top ten.

The V and J genes are TRBV24-1 and TRBJ1-6; TRBD1 aligns across 8 bases. The material sequenced was blood. The source of this sequence is a woman aged 25-40 years with Graves' ophthalmopathy. CDR3 sequence (DNA): TGTGCCACCGGACAGGGAGTCTATAATTCACCCCTCCACTTT. Protein: CATGQGVYNSPLHF.